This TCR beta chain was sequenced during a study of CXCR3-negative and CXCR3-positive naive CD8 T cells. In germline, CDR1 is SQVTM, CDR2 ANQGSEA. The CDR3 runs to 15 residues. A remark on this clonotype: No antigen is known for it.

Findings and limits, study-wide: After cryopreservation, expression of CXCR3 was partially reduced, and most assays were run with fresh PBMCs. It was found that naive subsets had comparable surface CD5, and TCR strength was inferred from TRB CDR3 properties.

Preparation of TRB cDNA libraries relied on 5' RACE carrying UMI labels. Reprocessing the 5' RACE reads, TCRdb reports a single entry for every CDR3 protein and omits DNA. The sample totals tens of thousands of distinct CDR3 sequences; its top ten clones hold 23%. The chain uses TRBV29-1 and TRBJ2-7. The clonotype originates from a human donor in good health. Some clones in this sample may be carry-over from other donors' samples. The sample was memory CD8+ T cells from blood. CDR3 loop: CSVEIFGRSSYEQYF.